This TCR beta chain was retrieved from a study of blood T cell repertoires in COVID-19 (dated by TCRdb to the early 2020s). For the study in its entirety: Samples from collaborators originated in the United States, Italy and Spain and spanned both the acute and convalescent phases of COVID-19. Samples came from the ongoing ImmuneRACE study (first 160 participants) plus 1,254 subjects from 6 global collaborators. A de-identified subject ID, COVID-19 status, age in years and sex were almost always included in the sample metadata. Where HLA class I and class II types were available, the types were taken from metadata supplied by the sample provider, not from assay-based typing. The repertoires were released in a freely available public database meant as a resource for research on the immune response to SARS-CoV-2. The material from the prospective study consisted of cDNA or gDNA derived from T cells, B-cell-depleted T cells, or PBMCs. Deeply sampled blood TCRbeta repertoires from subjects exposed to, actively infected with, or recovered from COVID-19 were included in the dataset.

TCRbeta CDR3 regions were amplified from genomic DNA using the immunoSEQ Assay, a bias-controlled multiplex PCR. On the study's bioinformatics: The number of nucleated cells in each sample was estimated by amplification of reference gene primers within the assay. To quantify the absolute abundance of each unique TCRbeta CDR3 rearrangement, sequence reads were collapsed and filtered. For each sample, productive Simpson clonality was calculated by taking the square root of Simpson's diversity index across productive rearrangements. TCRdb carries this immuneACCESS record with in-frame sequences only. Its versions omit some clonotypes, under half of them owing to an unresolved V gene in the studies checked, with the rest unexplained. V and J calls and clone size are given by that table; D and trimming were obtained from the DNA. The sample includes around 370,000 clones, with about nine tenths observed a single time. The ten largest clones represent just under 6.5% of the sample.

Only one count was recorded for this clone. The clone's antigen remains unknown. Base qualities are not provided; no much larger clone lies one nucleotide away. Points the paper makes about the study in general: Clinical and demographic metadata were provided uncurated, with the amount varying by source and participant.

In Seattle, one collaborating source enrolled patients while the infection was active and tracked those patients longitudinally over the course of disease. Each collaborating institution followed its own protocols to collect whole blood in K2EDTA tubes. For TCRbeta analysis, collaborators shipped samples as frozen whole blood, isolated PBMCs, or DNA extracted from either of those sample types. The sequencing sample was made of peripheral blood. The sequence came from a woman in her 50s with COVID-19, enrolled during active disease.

This receptor carries the CDR3 CATSRGGTGTYEQYF. The DNA reads TGTGCCACCAGCAGAGGGGGGACAGGGACCTACGAGCAGTACTTC. Here the chain combines TRBV15 and TRBJ2-7, with TRBD1 identical over 9 junction bases. CDR1 and CDR2 (LNHNV, YYDKDF) derive from the germline V gene (reference sequence). From cysteine to phenylalanine, the CDR3 is 15 amino acids long. Left in the record is the CDR3 DNA by itself, 45 bases read in frame from the first base. V loses 1 base at its end and J loses 2 bases; junction bases beyond the gene matches: 3.